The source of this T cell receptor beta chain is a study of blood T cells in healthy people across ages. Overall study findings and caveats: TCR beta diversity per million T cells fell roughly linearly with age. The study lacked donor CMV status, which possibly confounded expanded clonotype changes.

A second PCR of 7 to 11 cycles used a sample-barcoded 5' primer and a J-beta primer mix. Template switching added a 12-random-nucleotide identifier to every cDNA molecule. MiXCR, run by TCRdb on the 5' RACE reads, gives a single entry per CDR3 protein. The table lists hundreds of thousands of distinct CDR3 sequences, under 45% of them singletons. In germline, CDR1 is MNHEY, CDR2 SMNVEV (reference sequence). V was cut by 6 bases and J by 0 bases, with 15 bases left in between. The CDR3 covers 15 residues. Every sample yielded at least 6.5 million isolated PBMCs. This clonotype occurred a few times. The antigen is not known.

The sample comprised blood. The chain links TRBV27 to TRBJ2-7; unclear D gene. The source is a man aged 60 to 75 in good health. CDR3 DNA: TGTGCCAGCAGCCCCGGACGCGAAAGCTCCTACGAGCAGTACTTC. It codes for CASSPGRESSYEQYF.